These 12 T cell receptor beta chains share one sample of origin, sequenced in a study of T cells in localized non-small cell lung cancer. Method: immunoSEQ multiplex PCR; TCRdb's copy keeps in-frame clones and lacks some. Of roughly 3,000 clones detected, approximately 17% appear once; the ten largest clones hold around 20%. Material: lung tumor tissue, obtained before any cancer treatment. The receptors were gathered from a man aged 40 to 69 with stage I squamous cell lung carcinoma.

This clone is medium-sized in the sample. The chain combines TRBV30 with TRBJ2-2; no clear D. V lost 3 bases and J 2 bases, leaving 7 bases between the germline ends. Germline V gives CDR1 GTSNPN, CDR2 SVGIG (reference sequence). The CDR3 consists of 13 residues. CDR3 nucleotides: TGTGCCTGGAGAACCGCAAACACCGGGGAGCTGTTTTTT. Protein: CAWRTANTGELFF. The whole variable domain, filled in from reference TRBV30 and TRBJ2-2, reads SQTIHQWPATLVQPVGSPLSLECTVEGTSNPNLYWYRQAAGRGLQLLFYSVGIGQISSEVPQNLSASRPQDRQFILSSKKLLLSDSGFYLCAWRTANTGELFFGEGSRLTVL.

This clone has a handful of counts. The chain employs TRBV11-3 and TRBJ2-3; TRBD2 is a possible D gene (7 bases). V was cut by 5 bases and J by 0 bases, with 18 bases left in between. Per the germline V gene, CDR1 is SGHNT and CDR2 is YENEEA. This CDR3 has 17 residues. The chain's CDR3 is CASSGGAIGDSTDTQYF. CDR3 in DNA: TGTGCCAGCAGCGGGGGGGCTATCGGTGATAGCACAGATACGCAGTATTTT.

The rearrangement joins TRBV11-3 to TRBJ2-1; D possibly corresponds to TRBD2 (7 bases). The V gene lost 6 bases and the J gene lost 4 bases, with 22 bases spanning the gap. CDR3 size: 17 residues. Germline CDR1 and CDR2: SGHNT and YENEEA. The CDR3 sequence: CASSSLSAGAQYNEQFF. CDR3 in DNA: TGTGCCAGCAGTTCCCTTTCCGCGGGGGCCCAATACAATGAGCAGTTCTTC.

By proportion, this clone is medium-sized. The rearrangement joins TRBV6-8 to TRBJ1-6; D is undetermined. V shed 5 bases and J shed 2 bases, with 7 bases lying between them. The CDR3 extends over 14 amino acids. Germline loops: CDR1 MNHGY, CDR2 SAAAGT. The CDR3 region is CASSAGPYNSPLHF. CDR3 sequence (DNA): TGTGCCAGCAGTGCAGGCCCCTATAATTCACCCCTCCACTTT.

The rearrangement links TRBV28 to TRBJ2-7; D is possibly TRBD1 or TRBD2 (6 bases each). Trimming took off 8 bases at V and 2 bases at J, with 16 bases between the two ends. Germline CDR1 MDHEN, CDR2 SYDVKM. This CDR3 has 14 amino acids. The CDR3 sequence: CASGGGSNAYEQYF. The CDR3 DNA is TGTGCCAGCGGAGGGGGAAGTAATGCCTACGAGCAGTACTTC.

This clone has a handful of counts. The chain recombines TRBV30 with TRBJ2-7; tentatively, D is TRBD1 (5 bases). Trimming pared 5 bases from V and 0 bases from J, leaving 14 bases between. The CDR3 runs 14 residues. Germline V CDR1 and CDR2: GTSNPN, SVGIG (reference sequence). The CDR3 sequence is CAWGALYRSYEQYF. CDR3 DNA sequence: TGTGCCTGGGGGGCCCTATACCGCTCCTACGAGCAGTACTTC.

This chain joins TRBV19 and TRBJ2-7; unclear D gene. CDR1 is LNHDA and CDR2 is SQIVND in the germline V gene (reference sequence). Trimming cost V 7 bases and J 4 bases, with 17 bases left between them. The CDR3 has 14 amino acids. The CDR3 protein is CASIQPGTNYEQYF. CDR3 nucleotides: TGTGCCAGTATTCAGCCGGGTACAAATTACGAGCAGTACTTC.

The chain employs TRBV15 and TRBJ1-5; TRBD1 might be the D (5 bases). Germline CDR1 LNHNV, CDR2 YYDKDF (reference sequence). The ends were cut back, 0 bases at V and 2 bases at J, with 14 bases in the middle. The CDR3 spans 17 residues. The CDR3 DNA sequence: TGTGCCACCAGCAGAGATTTCTCAGGGCCGGGCAATCAGCCCCAGCATTTT. It encodes CATSRDFSGPGNQPQHF.

This clone rates as medium-sized. This chain joins TRBV11-3 and TRBJ1-1; D gene uncertain. Trimming stripped 3 bases from V and 10 bases from J, with 18 bases between. This CDR3 is 14 amino acids long. The V gene's germline CDR1 is SGHNT and CDR2 YENEEA. The DNA of the CDR3 is TGTGCCAGCAGCTTGGCCGAATTCGCGGGAGTAGCTTTCTTT. Translating it yields CASSLAEFAGVAFF.

This clone was found once. The V and J genes are TRBV19 and TRBJ2-3; 9 bases match TRBD2. Germline loops: CDR1 LNHDA, CDR2 SQIVND (reference sequence). Trimming at V came to 3 bases and at J to 4 bases, leaving 5 bases not matched to a gene. The CDR3 covers 15 residues. CDR3: CASSISSGGADTQYF. The CDR3 nucleotides are TGTGCCAGTAGTATTAGTAGCGGGGGCGCAGATACGCAGTATTTT. The full variable domain, in which reference TRBV19 and TRBJ2-3 provide the parts outside the CDR3, is DGGITQSPKYLFRKEGQNVTLSCEQNLNHDAMYWYRQDPGQGLRLIYYSQIVNDFQKGDIAEGYSVSREKKESFPLTVTSAQKNPTAFYLCASSISSGGADTQYFGPGTRLTVL.

This clone is medium-sized. The rearrangement joins TRBV18 to TRBJ1-2; D uncertain. The V and J ends lost 3 bases and 4 bases respectively, with 9 bases between them. Germline CDR1 and CDR2: KGHSH and LQKENI. This CDR3 has 13 amino acids. CDR3 sequence reads: CASSPGWSYGYTF. In DNA, the CDR3 is TGTGCCAGCTCACCGGGGTGGTCCTATGGCTACACCTTC.

This clone came up a few times. The chain couples TRBV7-2 to TRBJ2-2; the D gene could be TRBD1 or TRBD2 (6 bases each). The V gene's germline CDR1 is SGHTA and CDR2 FQGNSA. This CDR3 has 13 residues. CDR3 in DNA: TGTGCGTTTAGGGGGGCCCACACCGGGGAGCTGTTTTTT. It translates to CAFRGAHTGELFF.